This entry describes one T cell receptor (beta chain). Its specificity is unknown. The data were obtained in a study of T cell responses to AZD1222 COVID-19 vaccine. General study results and limits: It was only five to seven AZD1222 recipients who were seropositive at baseline. Scientists sampled the repertoires only once the peak T cell response had passed.

The analysis combined second doses at about 4 or about 12 weeks. The repertoire was sequenced with immunoSEQ multiplex PCR; TCRdb's copy has only in-frame clones and lacks some. This repertoire shows approximately 120,000 clones, around 83% found once; its top ten account for roughly 4.4%. Germline values: CDR1 SGHTA, CDR2 FQGNSA. V lost 6 bases, J lost 6 bases, and 12 bases lay in between. This CDR3 is built from 13 residues. The source was peripheral blood, collected 28 days after the second AZD1222 dose. This sequence was found in an adult who received the AZD1222 COVID-19 vaccine. This chain uses TRBV7-2 with TRBJ2-1; possibly TRBD2 for D (6 bases). CDR3 nucleotide sequence: TGTGCCAGCAGTGGGGACTTCTTCAATGAGCAGTTCTTC. Its protein is CASSGDFFNEQFF.